The 25 T cell receptor beta chains reported below all come from one sample, sequenced in a study of human T cells and chemical hapten exposure. Time point denoted: patch test 2, 6 weeks after DPC sensitization. Described treatment: therapeutic diphenylcyclopropenone sensitization with weekly scalp DPC. TCRdb redid the calling of the RACE reads with MiXCR, one entry per CDR3 protein. The sample carries approximately 97,000 distinct CDR3 sequences, 9.5% to 12% recorded once. The sample here was whole blood, taken in connection with sensitization to the hapten diphenylcyclopropenone (DPC). The receptors originated from a woman aged 40 to 49 with alopecia areata. Some clones in this sample may be carry-over from other donors' samples.

This clonotype came up a few times. The chain carries TRBV7-9 and TRBJ2-7; maybe TRBD2 (5 bases). The CDR3 extends over 13 amino acids. The ends were cut back, 4 bases at V and 4 bases at J, with 11 bases in the middle. Germline loops: CDR1 SEHNR, CDR2 FQNEAQ (reference sequence). The CDR3 DNA is TGTGCCAGCAGCTCAATGGACTCGTACGAGCAGTACTTC. Translation: CASSSMDSYEQYF.

This clonotype was counted only a few times. This rearrangement joins TRBV19 to TRBJ2-1; D may be TRBD1 or TRBD2 (5 bases each). V gave up 4 bases and J gave up 4 bases, with 14 bases separating them. The CDR3 is 15 amino acids. CDR1 and CDR2 from the germline V gene are LNHDA and SQIVND (reference sequence). The CDR3 sequence is CASSTRDLTYNEQFF. The CDR3 DNA reads as TGTGCCAGTAGTACCCGGGACCTGACATACAATGAGCAGTTCTTC.

This clonotype was observed a handful of times. The chain is built from TRBV2 and TRBJ2-1; 12 bases line up with TRBD2. Looked up from germline, CDR1 is SNHLY and CDR2 is FYNNEI. The CDR3 sequence is 13 residues long. Trimming cost V 10 bases and J 8 bases; bases outside gene matches: 6. The chain's CDR3 is CAIATSGGHEQFF. Here the CDR3 DNA reads TGTGCCATCGCGACTAGCGGGGGACATGAGCAGTTCTTC.

This clonotype was detected a few times. V gene TRBV7-3 combines with J gene TRBJ1-1; D gene unclear. The CDR3 sequence is 16 residues long. Germline CDR1 is SGHTA and CDR2 is FQGTGA. V dropped 5 bases and J dropped 0 bases, with 16 bases sitting between them. This chain's CDR3 is CASSHISLVVNTEAFF. In nucleotides, the CDR3 is TGTGCCAGCAGCCATATTTCGTTGGTAGTGAACACTGAAGCTTTCTTT. The full variable domain, with the rest looked up from reference TRBV7-3 and TRBJ1-1, is GAGVSQTPSNKVTEKGKYVELRCDPISGHTALYWYRQSLGQGPEFLIYFQGTGAADDSGLPNDRFFAVRPEGSVSTLKIQRTERGDSAVYLCASSHISLVVNTEAFFGQGTRLTVV.

This clonotype showed up many times. The chain recombines TRBV6-6 with TRBJ2-2, with a tentative D call TRBD2 (6 bases). V dropped 2 bases and J dropped 6 bases, with 13 bases sitting between them. This CDR3 is 15 amino acids long. Germline V gene lookup returns CDR1 MNHNY and CDR2 SVGAGI (reference sequence). CDR3 DNA: TGTGCCAGCAGTTACCGGGACGGAGGGTCCGGGGAGCTGTTTTTT. Translating it yields CASSYRDGGSGELFF.

The chain has TRBV7-9 and TRBJ1-1, with a weak D call TRBD1 (5 bases). The CDR3 has 16 amino acids. Trimming took off 4 bases at V and 6 bases at J, with 21 bases between the two ends. Germline CDR1 reads SEHNR; CDR2 reads FQNEAQ (reference sequence). This CDR3 reads CASSSSPGPIVPEAFF. As DNA, the CDR3 is TGTGCCAGCAGCTCCTCCCCGGGGCCCATAGTCCCTGAAGCTTTCTTT.

As regards this clonotype: Just one base apart from a much larger clone, this may be a read error. The chain is built from TRBV11-3 and TRBJ2-5; 8 bases are a match to TRBD1. The CDR3 totals 13 residues. The V gene end was trimmed by 5 bases and the J gene end by 4 bases; junction bases not matched to a gene: 3. Germline CDR1 SGHNT, CDR2 YENEEA. The CDR3 DNA is TGTGCCAGCAGCCTTGGACAGGGAGAGACCCAGTACTTC. Amino acids: CASSLGQGETQYF. Full variable domain (rest looked up from reference TRBV11-3 and TRBJ2-5): EAGVVQSPRYKIIEKKQPVAFWCNPISGHNTLYWYLQNLGQGPELLIRYENEEAVDDSQLPKDRFSAERLKGVDSTLKIQPAELGDSAVYLCASSLGQGETQYFGPGTRLLVL.

This clonotype came up many times. The CDR3 is CASSLEQGEGTTEAFF. The CDR3, as DNA: TGCGCCAGCAGCTTGGAACAGGGAGAGGGGACCACTGAAGCTTTCTTT. The chain has TRBV5-1 and TRBJ1-1; TRBD1 is a possible D gene (6 bases). Trimming removed 0 bases from V and 4 bases from J, with 16 bases in between. This CDR3 has 16 residues. Germline V gene lookup returns CDR1 SGHRS and CDR2 YFSETQ.

In this sample, this clonotype turned up many times. The chain has TRBV18 and TRBJ2-7, with D maybe TRBD1 (6 bases). The V gene's germline CDR1 is KGHSH and CDR2 LQKENI. V lost 6 bases and J lost 0, with 12 bases in between. CDR3 length: 14 amino acids. The CDR3 DNA reads as TGTGCCAGCTCTTCAGACAGGTTCTCCTACGAGCAGTACTTC. It encodes CASSSDRFSYEQYF.

The chain links TRBV6-2 or TRBV6-3 to TRBJ2-7; D possibly matches TRBD1 or TRBD2 (5 bases each). V was shortened by 4 bases and J by 3 bases, with 7 bases between the two germline ends. The CDR3 is made up of 12 amino acids. In germline, CDR1 is MNHEY, CDR2 SVGEGT. Here the CDR3 reads CASSFGGYEQYF. Written as DNA, the CDR3 is TGTGCCAGCAGTTTTGGGGGCTACGAGCAGTACTTC.

The chain recombines TRBV18 with TRBJ2-2; perhaps D is TRBD1 or TRBD2 (6 bases each). Germline V gene lookup returns CDR1 KGHSH and CDR2 LQKENI. This CDR3 contains 17 residues. V lost 0 bases and J 2 bases, leaving 13 bases between the germline ends. This chain's CDR3 is CASSPPRGEANTGELFF. The DNA for the CDR3 is TGTGCCAGCTCACCACCAAGGGGGGAAGCCAACACCGGGGAGCTGTTTTTT.

This clonotype was counted at least ten times. The genes are TRBV12-3 or TRBV12-4 and TRBJ1-3; 9 nucleotides agree with TRBD1. V gave up 5 bases and J gave up 0 bases; unmatched junction bases: 5. The CDR3 runs 16 residues. The CDR3 DNA reads as TGTGCCAGCAGTCAAAGGACAGGGGCCTCTGGAAACACCATATATTTT. Translation: CASSQRTGASGNTIYF.

V gene TRBV20-1 combines with J gene TRBJ2-1, with 7 nucleotides matching TRBD1. Germline lookup yields CDR1 DFQATT and CDR2 SNEGSKA (reference sequence). This CDR3 comprises 17 residues. The trim removed 0 bases at V and 4 bases at J, leaving 12 bases unmatched. Here the CDR3 reads CSARDPGTVLEYNEQFF. The CDR3 bases are TGCAGTGCTAGAGACCCTGGGACAGTCTTAGAATACAATGAGCAGTTCTTC.

The chain uses TRBV3-1 and TRBJ2-7; TRBD2 agrees at 8 bases. The CDR3 contains 15 residues. Per germline, CDR1 LGHDT and CDR2 YNNKEL (reference sequence). V shed 1 base, J shed 2 bases, and the junction held 4 bases outside the gene matches. The CDR3 DNA reads as TGTGCCAGCAGCCAAGGTTCACTAGCGGCCTACGAGCAGTACTTC. As protein: CASSQGSLAAYEQYF.

This clonotype was counted many times. The V gene is TRBV3-1, the J gene TRBJ2-7; weak D call: TRBD1 (6 bases). Between the trimmed V and J ends, which lost 2 bases and 2 bases, there was a span of 25 bases. The CDR3 has 19 amino acids. From germline, CDR1 is LGHDT and CDR2 YNNKEL (reference sequence). This CDR3 is CASSQSRPSTGLSPYEQYF. CDR3 DNA: TGTGCCAGCAGCCAATCCCGCCCCTCGACAGGACTTTCGCCCTACGAGCAGTACTTC.

This clonotype appeared a few times. The chain recombines TRBV28 with TRBJ2-7; TRBD2 might be the D (5 bases). The V end lost 7 bases, the J end lost 7 bases, and 20 bases lay between the germline ends. CDR1 is MDHEN, CDR2 SYDVKM, per germline. This CDR3 contains 14 residues. CDR3 sequence reads: CASNSSPKAGEQYF. The CDR3, as DNA: TGTGCCAGCAACTCCAGCCCCAAGGCGGGTGAGCAGTACTTC.

This clonotype turned up a few times. V usage is TRBV7-8 and J usage is TRBJ2-1, with 10 bases identical to TRBD2. The CDR3 length is 17 residues. CDR1 and CDR2 from the germline V gene are SGHVS and FQNEAQ. V gave up 0 bases and J gave up 4 bases; unmatched junction bases: 6. DNA of the CDR3: TGTGCCAGCAGCTTAGCCCAGGGACTAGCGACTTACAATGAGCAGTTCTTC. Residues: CASSLAQGLATYNEQFF.

This clonotype was observed a handful of times. This sequence joins TRBV2 and TRBJ2-5; D call uncertain. Germline CDR1 SNHLY, CDR2 FYNNEI. The CDR3 length is 12 residues. Deletions cut 6 bases from V and 1 base from J, with 6 bases between. CDR3 nucleotide sequence: TGTGCCAGCAGGGGCAGCCAAGAGACCCAGTACTTC. Amino acids: CASRGSQETQYF.

This clonotype has more than one count but fewer than ten. V and J are TRBV28 and TRBJ2-5; D possibly matches TRBD1 or TRBD2 (5 bases each). The length of the CDR3 is 14 residues. CDR1 MDHEN and CDR2 SYDVKM come from the germline V gene. V was pared by 6 bases and J by 5 bases, with 16 bases between. CDR3 protein: CASSSGSWGETQYF. The CDR3, as DNA: TGTGCCAGCAGCAGCGGAAGTTGGGGGGAGACCCAGTACTTC. Supplemented by reference TRBV28 and TRBJ2-5, the full variable domain reads DVKVTQSSRYLVKRTGEKVFLECVQDMDHENMFWYRQDPGLGLRLIYFSYDVKMKEKGDIPEGYSVSREKKERFSLILESASTNQTSMYLCASSSGSWGETQYFGPGTRLLVL.

This CDR3 is CASNLRGEQYF. Written as DNA, the CDR3 is TGTGCCAGCAACCTGCGGGGGGAGCAGTACTTC. The chain uses TRBV28 and TRBJ2-7, with TRBD2 matching 7 bases. The CDR3 runs 11 residues. V lost 7 bases, J lost 7 bases, and 4 bases stayed unmatched. Germline lookup yields CDR1 MDHEN and CDR2 SYDVKM.

This clonotype showed up many times. The V call is TRBV15, the J call TRBJ1-4; D unclear. Per germline, CDR1 LNHNV and CDR2 YYDKDF (reference sequence). The CDR3 totals 13 residues. Trimming removed 0 bases at V and 8 bases at J, with 7 bases between. For the CDR3, the DNA is TGTGCCACCAGCAGAGATGCGGGGGAAAAACTGTTTTTT. Its translation: CATSRDAGEKLFF.

This clonotype was found a few times. The V call is TRBV4-3, the J call TRBJ2-3; D tentatively reads TRBD1 or TRBD2 (5 bases each). From germline, CDR1 is LGHNA and CDR2 YSLEER. Trimming removed 0 bases at V and 4 bases at J, with 8 bases between. The CDR3 sequence is 14 residues long. CDR3 DNA sequence: TGCGCCAGCAGCCAAGAGGGGCGGGCAGATACGCAGTATTTT. Translating it yields CASSQEGRADTQYF.

This clonotype was detected only a few times. The rearrangement joins TRBV5-4 to TRBJ2-3; TRBD1 matches 7 bases. The V gene end was trimmed by 0 bases and the J gene end by 5 bases; junction bases not matched to a gene: 3. The CDR3 sequence is 14 residues long. The germline gives CDR1 SGHNT, CDR2 YYREEE (reference sequence). The CDR3: CASSLDRGRDTQYF. The CDR3 DNA sequence: TGTGCCAGCAGCTTGGACAGGGGTAGAGATACGCAGTATTTT.

The J gene is TRBJ2-2, the V gene TRBV30; TRBD1 is a possible D gene (6 bases). The V end lost 3 bases, the J end lost 7 bases, and 21 bases lay between the germline ends. Germline CDR1 reads GTSNPN; CDR2 reads SVGIG (reference sequence). This CDR3 is built from 16 residues. CDR3 coding DNA: TGTGCCTGGAGACATGTCAGGGGCCGTGGTAACGGGGAGCTGTTTTTT. This encodes CAWRHVRGRGNGELFF. Complete variable domain (other parts from reference TRBV30 and TRBJ2-2): SQTIHQWPATLVQPVGSPLSLECTVEGTSNPNLYWYRQAAGRGLQLLFYSVGIGQISSEVPQNLSASRPQDRQFILSSKKLLLSDSGFYLCAWRHVRGRGNGELFFGEGSRLTVL.

This clonotype has only a few counts. The chain couples TRBV7-2 to TRBJ1-4, with D uncertain. Trimming pared 1 base from V and 6 bases from J, leaving 0 bases between. The germline CDR1 and CDR2 sequences are SGHTA and FQGNSA. The CDR3 runs to 11 residues. The CDR3 nucleotides read TGTGCCAGCAGCTTAGATGAAAAACTGTTTTTT. Translating gives CASSLDEKLFF.